These 5 T cell receptor beta chains came from one sample sequenced in a study of identical twins. From the 5' RACE reads, TCRdb called clonotypes with MiXCR, one entry per CDR3 protein. This sample has 310,000 or so distinct CDR3 sequences, with roughly 9% found just once. The same sample was also studied in work on yellow fever vaccine responses in identical twins.

Sequences were obtained from CD8+ T cells sorted from blood. Receptors originate from a woman aged 18 to 35 in good health.

This clonotype has more than one count but fewer than ten. The J gene is TRBJ2-3, the V gene TRBV6-5; the D is unclear. Germline V gene lookup returns CDR1 MNHEY and CDR2 SVGAGI. V gave up 0 bases and J gave up 5 bases, with 6 bases separating them. This CDR3 is built from 13 residues. The CDR3 region has the DNA TGTGCCAGCAGTTACTCCCCGGGAGATACGCAGTATTTT. This sequence encodes CASSYSPGDTQYF.

The chain employs TRBV29-1 and TRBJ2-7; 7 positions agree with TRBD1. Looked up from germline, CDR1 is SQVTM and CDR2 is ANQGSEA. Unmatched junction bases numbered 9, after V lost 3 bases and J lost 1 base. The CDR3 is made up of 15 amino acids. CDR3 coding DNA: TGCAGCGTTGAGACCGACGACAGGGATTCCTACGAGCAGTACTTC. Amino acids: CSVETDDRDSYEQYF.

J is TRBJ2-6 and V is TRBV4-3; D perhaps matches TRBD1 (5 bases). The CDR3 contains 16 residues. The V end was cut by 0 bases, the J end by 2 bases, with 8 bases between. The germline gives CDR1 LGHNA, CDR2 YSLEER. The CDR3 sequence: CASSQDPDTGANVLTF. Written as DNA, the CDR3 is TGCGCCAGCAGCCAAGACCCGGACACTGGGGCCAACGTCCTGACTTTC.

CDR3 nucleotides: TGTGCCAGCAAACAGCCTTTTGCCTACGAGCAGTACTTC. As protein: CASKQPFAYEQYF. The rearrangement uses TRBV7-8 and TRBJ2-7; no firm D call. V shed 7 bases and J shed 2 bases, with 12 bases lying between them. The CDR3 has 13 amino acids. Germline CDR1 reads SGHVS; CDR2 reads FQNEAQ.

This clonotype has more than one count but fewer than ten. The rearrangement joins TRBV7-8 to TRBJ1-1; the D is unclear. The CDR3 has 14 residues. V shed 9 bases and J shed 0 bases, with 14 bases lying between them. Germline CDR1 and CDR2: SGHVS and FQNEAQ. The CDR3 loop reads CASTVGGLNTEAFF. The CDR3 DNA reads TGTGCCAGTACCGTGGGTGGACTGAACACTGAAGCTTTCTTT.